A selection of T cell receptor beta chains follows, all from one sample in a study of chemoradiotherapy in HPV16-positive cancers. The assay was immunoSEQ multiplex PCR, and TCRdb's table has in-frame clones only and misses some. The sample lists several thousand clones; 78% were seen once. The sample was acquired from a patient who underwent chemoradiotherapy. Receptor source: a human donor with HPV-associated anogenital cancer. Each CDR3 is given with its conserved first and last residue. A D gene is named only where the DNA matches it firmly. Clone size is given for some rows only: seen once, a few or many times, or a class if the clone is expanded.

>-|TRBJ2-7|TRBV7-2|TRBD2
TGTGCCAGCAGCCCCAACCGACTAGCGAATTACGAGCAGTACTTC
CASSPNRLANYEQYF
>few|TRBJ1-2|TRBV9|-
TGTGCCAGCGTGGGACCTAACTATGGCTACACCTTC
CASVGPNYGYTF
>-|TRBJ1-4|TRBV2|-
TGTGCCAGCAGTGGGGGCGTCGAAAAACTGTTTTTT
CASSGGVEKLFF
>-|TRBJ2-1|TRBV4-2|TRBD2
TGTGCCAGCAGTTCCATTCGGACTAGCGGGGCGTACAATGAGCAGTTCTTC
CASSSIRTSGAYNEQFF
>once|TRBJ1-3|TRBV4-1|-
TGCGCCAGCAGCCAAACGGACACAAACACCATATATTTT
CASSQTDTNTIYF
>-|TRBJ1-1|TRBV27|-
TGTGCCAGCGGGCCCAGAGGGTACACTGAAGCTTTCTTT
CASGPRGYTEAFF
>-|TRBJ1-5|TRBV11-3|TRBD1
TGTGCCAGCAGCTTAGCCGGTAGGGGACAGGGTTACAATCAGCCCCAGCATTTT
CASSLAGRGQGYNQPQHF
>few|TRBJ1-3|TRBV5-1|-
TGCGCCAGCAGCTTGGGGGTTCGCTCTGGAAACACCATATATTTT
CASSLGVRSGNTIYF
>medium-sized|TRBJ2-7|TRBV11-1|-
TGTGCCAGCAGCTCAAAAGGACTCTACGAGCAGTACTTC
CASSSKGLYEQYF
>once|TRBJ2-5|TRBV6-5|-
TGTGCCAGCAGTTACACGGGATTTGTGGAGACCCAGTACTTC
CASSYTGFVETQYF
>-|TRBJ2-2|TRBV14|TRBD1
TGTGCCAGCAGCAAACGACAGGGGGCCGACACCGGGGAGCTGTTTTTT
CASSKRQGADTGELFF
>-|TRBJ2-5|TRBV7-6|-
TGTGCCAGCAGCCCCCACGATCAAGAGACCCAGTACTTC
CASSPHDQETQYF
>-|TRBJ2-3|TRBV5-1|TRBD1
TGCGCCAGCTCGGTCAGGGGGCAAGAAGATACGCAGTATTTT
CASSVRGQEDTQYF
>-|TRBJ1-1|TRBV7-9|-
TGTGCCAGCAGCTCTCTAGGGAGTTCTGAAGCTTTCTTT
CASSSLGSSEAFF
>-|TRBJ2-5|TRBV5-1|-
TGCGCCAGCAGCCGCACCGGGACACCTGAAGAGACCCAGTACTTC
CASSRTGTPEETQYF
>-|TRBJ2-7|TRBV6-1|-
TGTGCCAGCAGACACACGCCAACCACCTACGAGCAGTACTTC
CASRHTPTTYEQYF
>-|TRBJ1-4|TRBV6-1|-
TGTGCCAGCAGGAAGTTGGGGGGGACTAATGAAAAACTGTTTTTT
CASRKLGGTNEKLFF
>few|TRBJ1-5|TRBV7-2|-
TGTGCCAGCAGCACACTCCCAGGGTTCAATCAGCCCCAGCATTTT
CASSTLPGFNQPQHF
>-|TRBJ1-1|TRBV6-5|-
TGTGCCAGCAACCCACCGGGGGGGAAGGGCACTGAAGCTTTCTTT
CASNPPGGKGTEAFF
>-|TRBJ1-3|TRBV9|TRBD1
TGTGCCAGCAGCCTTGGACAGGTCTCTGGAAACACCATATATTTT
CASSLGQVSGNTIYF
>-|TRBJ2-1|TRBV2|-
TGTGCCAGCATGTGGGTACCCGGGGACAATGAGCAGTTCTTC
CASMWVPGDNEQFF
>once|TRBJ2-7|TRBV20-1|TRBD1
TGCAGTGCCCCGGGACAGCAAGAGCAGTACTTC
CSAPGQQEQYF
>-|TRBJ1-1|TRBV6-5|-
TGTGCCAGCAGTTACAGGGGAGGGACTGAAGCTTTCTTT
CASSYRGGTEAFF
>-|TRBJ2-3|TRBV6-6|-
TGTGCCAGCAGTTACCCGACGGGGCCCGCTAAGGATACGCAGTATTTT
CASSYPTGPAKDTQYF
>-|TRBJ1-4|TRBV7-6|TRBD1
TGTGCCAGCAGCTTAACAGGGGAAGTTGGAAAAGAAAAACTGTTTTTT
CASSLTGEVGKEKLFF
>few|TRBJ2-2|TRBV25-1|TRBD1
TGTGCCAGCAGTGGCCCCGGGACAGGGGGACACAACACCGGGGAGCTGTTTTTT
CASSGPGTGGHNTGELFF
>-|TRBJ2-7|TRBV5-1|TRBD2
TGCGCCAGCAGCAGTGTGTCCTCGCGGGGGGCCGAGCAGTACTTC
CASSSVSSRGAEQYF
>-|TRBJ2-5|TRBV29-1|-
TGCAGCGTCTGCCTTCGGGGCCAATCTCCGGAGACCCAGTACTTC
CSVCLRGQSPETQYF
>-|TRBJ2-1|TRBV5-6|TRBD1
TGTGCCAGCAGCCGATGGGGAGCAGGGGGCGCCTACAATGAGCAGTTCTTC
CASSRWGAGGAYNEQFF
>-|TRBJ1-2|TRBV2|-
TGTGCCAGCAGGAAGGGCGGGAACTATGGCTACACCTTC
CASRKGGNYGYTF